The 24 T cell receptor beta chains listed next were all sequenced from one sample in a study of T cell responses to AZD1222 COVID-19 vaccine. Profiling relied on immunoSEQ multiplex PCR, and the TCRdb table lists in-frame clones only, not all of them. Here the sample spans roughly 160,000 clones, 88% being singletons. Sample: peripheral blood, taken 28 days after the second AZD1222 dose. These receptors all stem from an adult who received the AZD1222 COVID-19 vaccine.

This clone was observed once. This chain links TRBV30 with TRBJ2-4, with D perhaps TRBD1 (6 bases). This CDR3 spans 16 amino acids. Germline V CDR1 and CDR2: GTSNPN, SVGIG (reference sequence). Trimming stripped 1 base from V and 3 bases from J, with 16 bases between. The CDR3: CAWSAGQSRGKNIQYF. DNA of the CDR3: TGTGCCTGGAGTGCAGGACAGAGTAGGGGCAAAAACATTCAGTACTTC.

V gene TRBV30 combines with J gene TRBJ2-1; D is unclear. CDR3 length: 11 amino acids. CDR1 is GTSNPN and CDR2 is SVGIG in the germline V gene (reference sequence). The ends were cut back, 5 bases at V and 9 bases at J, with 11 bases in the middle. The CDR3 loop reads CAWQSEVEQFF. In nucleotides, the CDR3 is TGTGCCTGGCAGTCTGAAGTTGAGCAGTTCTTC.

The chain carries TRBV18 and TRBJ2-2, with 9 bases that match TRBD2. Trimming took 1 base from V and 6 from J; bases not matched to a gene: 12. Germline values: CDR1 KGHSH, CDR2 LQKENI. This CDR3 has 18 amino acids. The CDR3 reads CASSPLTIAGGHSGELFF. The CDR3 DNA reads as TGTGCCAGCTCACCACTAACGATTGCGGGGGGGCACTCCGGGGAGCTGTTTTTT.

The rearrangement joins TRBV18 to TRBJ2-3; 13 nucleotides line up with TRBD2. This CDR3 contains 16 residues. CDR1 and CDR2 (germline): KGHSH, LQKENI. V shed 3 bases, J shed 2 bases, and the junction held 2 bases outside the gene matches. In DNA, the CDR3 is TGTGCCAGCTCACCGGGGACTAGCGGGGACACAGATACGCAGTATTTT. This encodes CASSPGTSGDTDTQYF.

The genes are TRBV2 and TRBJ1-5; 9 positions agree with TRBD1. Germline CDR1 SNHLY, CDR2 FYNNEI. CDR3 length equals 14 residues. J was trimmed by 5 bases and V by 5 bases; bases with no gene match: 4. CDR3: CASSPQGADQPQHF. CDR3 nucleotides: TGTGCCAGCAGTCCACAGGGGGCAGATCAGCCCCAGCATTTT.

This clone showed up just once. The V call is TRBV11-3, the J call TRBJ2-3; 12 bases agree with TRBD2. The CDR3 consists of 19 residues. The V segment lost 0 bases and the J segment 5 bases; nucleotides outside the gene matches: 12. Germline CDR1 SGHNT, CDR2 YENEEA. As DNA, the CDR3 is TGTGCCAGCAGCTTAGATCTAAATTCTAGCGGGGGGGTCAAAGATACGCAGTATTTT. Translated, it gives CASSLDLNSSGGVKDTQYF. Complete variable domain (other parts from reference TRBV11-3 and TRBJ2-3): EAGVVQSPRYKIIEKKQPVAFWCNPISGHNTLYWYLQNLGQGPELLIRYENEEAVDDSQLPKDRFSAERLKGVDSTLKIQPAELGDSAVYLCASSLDLNSSGGVKDTQYFGPGTRLTVL.

This chain links TRBV6-1 with TRBJ1-5, with D unresolved. With 0 bases removed from V and 3 bases from J, the gap between germline ends came to 6 bases. Germline CDR1 MNHNS, CDR2 SASEGT. The CDR3 length is 14 residues. The CDR3 coding sequence is TGTGCCAGCAGTGAAGCTGGCATCAATCAGCCCCAGCATTTT. Its protein is CASSEAGINQPQHF.

J is TRBJ1-6 and V is TRBV7-6; D is ambiguous. Germline V CDR1 and CDR2: SGHVS, FNYEAQ. This CDR3 is built from 15 residues. The germline V and J ends were trimmed by 5 bases and 8 bases, with 16 bases remaining between them. DNA for the CDR3: TGTGCCAGCAGCCCCACCGATCCACGGGATTCACCCCTCCACTTT. Its protein product is CASSPTDPRDSPLHF. Full variable domain (missing parts from reference TRBV7-6 and TRBJ1-6): GAGVSQSPRYKVTKRGQDVALRCDPISGHVSLYWYRQALGQGPEFLTYFNYEAQQDKSGLPNDRFSAERPEGSISTLTIQRTEQRDSAMYRCASSPTDPRDSPLHFGNGTRLTVT.

The chain is built from TRBV6-2 or TRBV6-3 and TRBJ1-3; D call uncertain. V shed 6 bases and J shed 0 bases, with 9 bases lying between them. This CDR3 contains 14 residues. The germline CDR1 and CDR2 sequences are MNHEY and SVGEGT. CDR3 sequence (DNA): TGTGCCAGCAGCCCAGCGAGCTCTGGAAACACCATATATTTT. Its translation is CASSPASSGNTIYF.

V usage is TRBV30 and J usage is TRBJ1-4; D gene ambiguous. The CDR3 has 14 residues. V lost 2 bases and J 0 bases, leaving 7 bases between the germline ends. The V gene's germline CDR1 is GTSNPN and CDR2 SVGIG (reference sequence). DNA for the CDR3: TGTGCCTGGAGTCGCTCGGCAACTAATGAAAAACTGTTTTTT. Residues: CAWSRSATNEKLFF.

CDR3 loop: CASSYSAGGGTDTQYF. DNA of the CDR3: TGTGCCAGCAGTTACTCGGCAGGTGGGGGCACAGATACGCAGTATTTT. The V call is TRBV6-2 or TRBV6-3, the J call TRBJ2-3; D is uncertain. CDR3 length: 16 amino acids. The V end was cut by 0 bases, the J end by 1 base, with 11 bases between. The germline V gene has CDR1 MNHEY and CDR2 SVGEGT.

The J gene is TRBJ1-1, the V gene TRBV6-1; D gene ambiguous. This CDR3 contains 12 residues. Germline V gene data show CDR1 as MNHNS and CDR2 as SASEGT. Trimming stripped 0 bases from V and 5 bases from J, with 4 bases between. This CDR3 is CASSEAETEAFF. The DNA of the CDR3 is TGTGCCAGCAGTGAAGCGGAGACTGAAGCTTTCTTT.

The chain is built from TRBV18 and TRBJ2-7, with D possibly TRBD1 on 6 matching bases. Germline V gene data show CDR1 as KGHSH and CDR2 as LQKENI. This CDR3 contains 15 residues. The V gene lost 5 bases and the J gene lost 4 bases, with 18 bases spanning the gap. CDR3 residues: CASSALRDTLYEQYF. Written as DNA, the CDR3 is TGTGCCAGCTCAGCTCTTCGGGACACATTATACGAGCAGTACTTC. Using reference TRBV18 and TRBJ2-7 for the parts outside the CDR3, the full variable domain is NAGVMQNPRHLVRRRGQEARLRCSPMKGHSHVYWYRQLPEEGLKFMVYLQKENIIDESGMPKERFSAEFPKEGPSILRIQQVVRGDSAAYFCASSALRDTLYEQYFGPGTRLTVT.

The V gene is TRBV12-3 or TRBV12-4, the J gene TRBJ1-6; 8 bases are a match to TRBD1. This CDR3 has 13 residues. V lost 6 bases to trimming and J lost 8 bases; unmatched junction nucleotides: 3. CDR3 sequence (DNA): TGTGCCAGCAGACAGGGGGTGGATTCACCCCTCCACTTT. It is translated as CASRQGVDSPLHF.

This clone has just a few counts. The V call is TRBV28, the J call TRBJ1-6, with TRBD1 as a possible D gene (5 bases). V was clipped by 2 bases and J by 6 bases, with 11 bases between them. CDR3 length: 15 amino acids. The V gene's germline CDR1 is MDHEN and CDR2 SYDVKM. CDR3 region: CASSLDSLLNSPLHF. The CDR3 nucleotides read TGTGCCAGCAGTTTAGACAGTCTCCTTAATTCACCCCTCCACTTT. Full variable domain (remainder filled in from reference TRBV28 and TRBJ1-6): DVKVTQSSRYLVKRTGEKVFLECVQDMDHENMFWYRQDPGLGLRLIYFSYDVKMKEKGDIPEGYSVSREKKERFSLILESASTNQTSMYLCASSLDSLLNSPLHFGNGTRLTVT.

About this clone: Since no conserved phenylalanine or tryptophan closes the CDR3, a read error is the likely cause. The DNA is omitted, as the CDR3 cannot be located on it reliably, and the CDR3 follows TCRdb's listing. J is TRBJ1-1 and V is TRBV7-9; the table names TRBD1, a call not compared with the DNA. Germline CDR1 reads SEHNR; CDR2 reads FQNEAQ (reference sequence). The CDR3 is 13 amino acids in total, end residues counted. The CDR3 here is CASSLGTPLGLIL.

The DNA of the CDR3 is TGTGCCAGCTCCCAGACCCCGGGACAGGCACCGCTTGACACCTTC. Amino acid sequence: CASSQTPGQAPLDTF. This chain uses TRBV18 with TRBJ1-2; 8 nucleotides align to TRBD1. The CDR3 runs to 15 residues. The V and J ends lost 6 bases and 12 bases, in that order; junction bases with no gene match: 18. Per the germline V gene, CDR1 is KGHSH and CDR2 is LQKENI. The whole variable domain, remainder taken from reference TRBV18 and TRBJ1-2, is NAGVMQNPRHLVRRRGQEARLRCSPMKGHSHVYWYRQLPEEGLKFMVYLQKENIIDESGMPKERFSAEFPKEGPSILRIQQVVRGDSAAYFCASSQTPGQAPLDTFGSGTRLTVV.

The chain has TRBV6-5 and TRBJ1-5; 9 bases map to TRBD1. The V gene end was trimmed by 2 bases and the J gene end by 5 bases; junction bases not matched to a gene: 4. Looked up from germline, CDR1 is MNHEY and CDR2 is SVGAGI. The CDR3 is 15 residues long. The CDR3 coding sequence is TGTGCCAGCAGTTACGGGACAGGGCTAGATCAGCCCCAGCATTTT. This codes for CASSYGTGLDQPQHF.

The chain combines TRBV19 with TRBJ1-1; possibly TRBD1 for D (5 bases). Trimming removed 4 bases from V and 7 bases from J, with 16 bases in between. The CDR3 is made up of 14 amino acids. The germline V gene encodes CDR1 LNHDA and CDR2 SQIVND (reference sequence). CDR3 amino acids: CASSRSTATYEAFF. The CDR3 region has the DNA TGTGCCAGTAGTAGGTCGACAGCGACCTATGAAGCTTTCTTT.

The rearrangement joins TRBV5-1 to TRBJ1-2; 9 nucleotides agree with TRBD1. Germline assignment: CDR1 SGHRS and CDR2 YFSETQ. CDR3 size: 15 residues. V was clipped by 4 bases and J by 8 bases; unmatched bases: 12. The CDR3 DNA sequence: TGCGCCAGCAGCCCCGGGGACAGGGCAATTACGGGCTACACCTTC. Protein product: CASSPGDRAITGYTF.

The V and J genes are TRBV7-9 and TRBJ2-3, with D tentatively TRBD1 (6 bases). Trimming cost V 5 bases and J 2 bases, with 17 bases left between them. Per the germline V gene, CDR1 is SEHNR and CDR2 is FQNEAQ (reference sequence). The CDR3 length is 16 residues. CDR3 nucleotides: TGTGCCAGCAGCCCACAGGGAAACCATAACACAGATACGCAGTATTTT. Encoded protein: CASSPQGNHNTDTQYF.

This chain joins TRBV10-3 and TRBJ2-2; D ambiguous. The CDR3 has 14 residues. Trimming left V 4 bases short and J 4 bases short, with 10 bases between. Germline CDR1 reads ENHRY; CDR2 reads SYGVKD. CDR3 region: CAISAVGSTGELFF. For the CDR3, the DNA is TGTGCCATCAGTGCCGTGGGGTCCACCGGGGAGCTGTTTTTT.

The chain carries TRBV5-1 and TRBJ1-6; D possibly corresponds to TRBD1 (5 bases). The CDR3 contains 15 residues. Trimming removed 0 bases at V and 14 bases at J, with 18 bases between. CDR1 SGHRS and CDR2 YFSETQ come from the germline V gene. The CDR3 here is CASSLGSGPNSALHF. In DNA, the CDR3 is TGCGCCAGCAGCTTGGGTTCAGGGCCTAATTCGGCCCTCCACTTT.

The chain links TRBV12-3 or TRBV12-4 to TRBJ1-1; D is undetermined. V was pared by 5 bases and J by 6 bases, with 7 bases between. This CDR3 is 11 amino acids long. CDR3 in DNA: TGTGCCAGCAGTCGGTGGGCTGAAGCTTTCTTT. Its protein is CASSRWAEAFF.